The 23 T cell receptor beta chains presented below share a single source sample, sequenced in a study of immune evolution from preneoplasia to lung adenocarcinoma. Here immunoSEQ multiplex PCR was the method, and the copy in TCRdb shows in-frame clones only, minus some. The sample lists 9,000 to 10,000 clones, around 80% occurring once. The sequenced sample was FFPE minimally invasive lung adenocarcinoma tissue. The receptors stem from a person aged 65-85 years with lung adenocarcinoma. Some clones in this sample may be carry-over from other donors' samples.

The rearrangement links TRBV11-2 to TRBJ1-1, with 11 bases matching TRBD1. Germline V gene data show CDR1 as SGHAT and CDR2 as FQNNGV. The CDR3 length is 14 residues. V was pared by 5 bases and J by 5 bases, with 4 bases of the junction left unmatched. CDR3 in amino acids: CASSLGQGATEAFF. The CDR3 nucleotides are TGTGCCAGCAGCCTCGGACAGGGGGCAACTGAAGCTTTCTTT.

This sequence joins TRBV5-6 and TRBJ1-1, with D uncertain. V lost 0 bases to trimming and J lost 1 base, with 10 bases between them. The CDR3 runs 15 residues. In germline, CDR1 is SGHDT, CDR2 YYEEEE. In DNA, the CDR3 is TGTGCCAGCAGCTTGGGTTCCGTAGGGAACACTGAAGCTTTCTTT. It translates to CASSLGSVGNTEAFF.

The V call is TRBV23-1, the J call TRBJ1-5, with D hard to call. TRBV23-1 is an ORF for which the function is uncertain. The CDR3 spans 11 residues. V was cut by 0 bases and J by 11 bases, with 5 bases left in between. The CDR3 spells CASSQSGTQHF. In DNA form, the CDR3 reads TGCGCCAGCAGTCAATCCGGGACCCAGCATTTT.

The J gene is TRBJ1-6, the V gene TRBV7-9; 7 bases line up with TRBD1. This CDR3 has 18 residues. V trimming: 9 bases; J trimming: 5 bases; junction bases outside the gene matches: 19. Germline V gives CDR1 SEHNR, CDR2 FQNEAQ (reference sequence). CDR3 bases: TGTGCCAGTCACCCCGGGACAGCCTCCTCGATCCATAATTCACCCCTCCACTTT. As protein: CASHPGTASSIHNSPLHF.

The V gene is TRBV7-9, the J gene TRBJ2-1; TRBD1 matches 7 bases. The junction had 12 bases not matched to a gene; V was cut back by 5 bases and J by 14 bases. The CDR3 loop spans 13 amino acids. Per germline, CDR1 SEHNR and CDR2 FQNEAQ (reference sequence). The CDR3 reads CASSRQGQRGKFF. The CDR3 nucleotides read TGTGCCAGCAGCCGACAGGGTCAAAGGGGGAAGTTCTTC.

This sequence joins TRBV14 and TRBJ2-1; no reliable D call. Trimming pared 2 bases from V and 6 bases from J, leaving 11 bases between. The germline gives CDR1 SGHDN, CDR2 FVKESK. The CDR3 runs to 14 residues. The CDR3 sequence: CASSQQLTTNEQFF. The CDR3 region has the DNA TGTGCCAGCAGCCAACAACTTACAACCAATGAGCAGTTCTTC.

The chain has TRBV7-6 and TRBJ1-1; D gene uncertain. The germline V gene has CDR1 SGHVS and CDR2 FNYEAQ. This CDR3 region has 11 residues. The ends were cut back, 4 bases at V and 6 bases at J, with 6 bases in the middle. The CDR3 protein is CASSYGAEAFF. CDR3 bases: TGTGCCAGCAGCTATGGGGCTGAAGCTTTCTTT.

This clone was seen a few times. CDR3 residues: CASSPQRTSQGAQYF. The CDR3 DNA sequence: TGTGCCAGCAGTCCTCAAAGAACCTCACAGGGGGCCCAGTACTTC. The chain is built from TRBV27 and TRBJ2-5; 8 nucleotides match TRBD1. The CDR3 sequence is 15 residues long. Germline CDR1 is MNHEY and CDR2 is SMNVEV (reference sequence). The V segment lost 5 bases and the J segment 9 bases; nucleotides outside the gene matches: 14.

V and J are TRBV19 and TRBJ2-2; 10 bases agree with TRBD2. Looked up from germline, CDR1 is LNHDA and CDR2 is SQIVND (reference sequence). This CDR3 is 15 amino acids long. V shed 7 bases, J shed 4 bases, and the junction held 6 bases outside the gene matches. The CDR3 DNA reads TGTGCCAGTACCCTACTAGCGGGAATCACCGGGGAGCTGTTTTTT. This sequence encodes CASTLLAGITGELFF.

The CDR3 protein is CASSGPQPANVLTF. CDR3 in DNA: TGTGCCAGCAGCGGGCCCCAGCCGGCCAACGTCCTGACTTTC. The chain has TRBV9 and TRBJ2-6; D not resolved. The CDR3 has 14 residues. Germline V gene data show CDR1 as SGDLS and CDR2 as YYNGEE. Trimming removed 3 bases at V and 6 bases at J, with 10 bases between.

This chain links TRBV19 with TRBJ1-3; 10 bases fit TRBD1. Germline V lookup: CDR1 LNHDA, CDR2 SQIVND (reference sequence). The length of the CDR3 is 18 residues. V shed 5 bases and J 0 bases; nucleotides not matched to a gene: 10. CDR3 region: CASSDPPGQGISGNTIYF. The DNA for the CDR3 is TGTGCCAGTAGTGATCCACCGGGACAGGGGATCTCTGGAAACACCATATATTTT.

The rearrangement joins TRBV7-2 to TRBJ2-1; D unresolved. CDR1 SGHTA and CDR2 FQGNSA come from the germline V gene. The CDR3 length is 13 residues. V shed 2 bases and J shed 8 bases, with 10 bases lying between them. The DNA for the CDR3 is TGTGCCAGCAGCTTAAATTTTGACGATGAGCAGTTCTTC. This encodes CASSLNFDDEQFF.

The chain combines TRBV2 with TRBJ2-1; 7 bases are shared with TRBD2. This CDR3 comprises 13 residues. CDR1 is SNHLY and CDR2 is FYNNEI in the germline V gene. After removal of 7 bases from V and 14 bases from J, the junction contained 14 bases not matched to a gene. The CDR3 is CASNFRGSGNKFF. The CDR3 coding sequence is TGTGCCAGCAACTTTCGGGGGAGCGGGAATAAGTTCTTC.

CDR3 DNA sequence: TGTGCCAGCAGTTTATATGGAGGGGGACTGACACGGGGGCAGTACTTC. Protein sequence: CASSLYGGGLTRGQYF. The V gene is TRBV27, the J gene TRBJ2-7; D possibly uses TRBD1 or TRBD2 (6 bases each). Germline V gives CDR1 MNHEY, CDR2 SMNVEV (reference sequence). The CDR3 totals 16 residues. The germline V and J ends were trimmed by 1 base and 9 bases, with 22 bases remaining between them.

The sample holds a few counts of this clone. This chain uses TRBV28 with TRBJ2-3; D not resolved. The germline V gene has CDR1 MDHEN and CDR2 SYDVKM. The V and J ends lost 3 bases and 1 base respectively, with 8 bases between them. This CDR3 has 14 residues. The CDR3 coding sequence is TGTGCCAGCAGTTTTCTGTCTGGCACAGATACGCAGTATTTT. It codes for CASSFLSGTDTQYF.

The chain carries TRBV30 and TRBJ1-3; TRBD1 matches 9 bases. CDR1 and CDR2 from the germline V gene are GTSNPN and SVGIG (reference sequence). The CDR3 length is 15 residues. The trim removed 0 bases at V and 10 bases at J, leaving 10 bases unmatched. CDR3 sequence (DNA): TGTGCCTGGAGTGTTCCCCGGACAGGGGCGAAGACCATATATTTT. Translating it yields CAWSVPRTGAKTIYF.

The rearrangement links TRBV6-1 to TRBJ2-3; D is unresolved. V gave up 4 bases and J gave up 0 bases, with 8 bases separating them. The CDR3 sequence is 14 residues long. Germline V gene sequence: CDR1 MNHNS, CDR2 SASEGT. CDR3 bases: TGTGCCAGCAGTGGACTCCTAAGCACAGATACGCAGTATTTT. It yields the protein CASSGLLSTDTQYF.

The chain employs TRBV14 and TRBJ1-1, with D unclear. Looked up from germline, CDR1 is SGHDN and CDR2 is FVKESK. Between the trimmed V and J ends, which lost 4 bases and 5 bases, there was a span of 23 bases. This CDR3 region has 17 residues. The CDR3 here is CASSPRLDPGGPTEAFF. Here the CDR3 DNA reads TGTGCCAGCAGCCCCCGTCTAGACCCCGGAGGCCCGACTGAAGCTTTCTTT.

Only a few counts were recorded for this clone. The V call is TRBV30, the J call TRBJ2-3, with D perhaps matching TRBD2 (5 bases). Germline lookup yields CDR1 GTSNPN and CDR2 SVGIG (reference sequence). The V end was cut by 2 bases, the J end by 3 bases, with 12 bases between. The CDR3 length is 14 residues. The CDR3 loop is CAWSPTRLTDTQYF. The CDR3 DNA sequence: TGTGCCTGGAGTCCTACTAGATTAACAGATACGCAGTATTTT.

Only one count was recorded for this clone. This rearrangement joins TRBV5-6 to TRBJ1-2; TRBD1 aligns across 9 bases. V shed 3 bases and J 3 bases; nucleotides not matched to a gene: 3. CDR1 and CDR2 from the germline V gene are SGHDT and YYEEEE. CDR3 size: 14 residues. CDR3 bases: TGTGCCAGCAGCTCACAGGGGGCGGACTATGGCTACACCTTC. This sequence encodes CASSSQGADYGYTF. Drawing the rest from reference TRBV5-6 and TRBJ1-2, the complete variable domain is DAGVTQSPTHLIKTRGQQVTLRCSPKSGHDTVSWYQQALGQGPQFIFQYYEEEERQRGNFPDRFSGHQFPNYSSELNVNALLLGDSALYLCASSSQGADYGYTFGSGTRLTVV.

This clone showed up just a few times. The chain is built from TRBV30 and TRBJ2-1; 7 bases are shared with TRBD2. The J segment lost 5 bases and the V segment lost 1 base, leaving 11 bases of the junction unmatched. The CDR3 has 16 residues. The germline CDR1 and CDR2 sequences are GTSNPN and SVGIG (reference sequence). The CDR3 reads CAWSDTPPAGDNEQFF. In DNA form, the CDR3 reads TGTGCCTGGAGTGACACCCCCCCGGCGGGGGACAATGAGCAGTTCTTC.

The CDR3 region is CSAPENYGYTF. The CDR3 nucleotides read TGCAGCGCCCCGGAGAACTATGGCTACACCTTC. J is TRBJ1-2 and V is TRBV20-1, with D hard to call. Germline CDR1 and CDR2: DFQATT and SNEGSKA (reference sequence). This CDR3 region has 11 residues.

This chain connects TRBV7-9 to TRBJ1-1; perhaps TRBD1 as D (6 bases). Germline V gene lookup returns CDR1 SEHNR and CDR2 FQNEAQ (reference sequence). Trimming removed 3 bases from V and 3 bases from J, with 8 bases in between. This CDR3 contains 13 residues. CDR3 DNA sequence: TGTGCCAGCAGCTTTAACAGGGACACTGAAGCTTTCTTT. Residues: CASSFNRDTEAFF.